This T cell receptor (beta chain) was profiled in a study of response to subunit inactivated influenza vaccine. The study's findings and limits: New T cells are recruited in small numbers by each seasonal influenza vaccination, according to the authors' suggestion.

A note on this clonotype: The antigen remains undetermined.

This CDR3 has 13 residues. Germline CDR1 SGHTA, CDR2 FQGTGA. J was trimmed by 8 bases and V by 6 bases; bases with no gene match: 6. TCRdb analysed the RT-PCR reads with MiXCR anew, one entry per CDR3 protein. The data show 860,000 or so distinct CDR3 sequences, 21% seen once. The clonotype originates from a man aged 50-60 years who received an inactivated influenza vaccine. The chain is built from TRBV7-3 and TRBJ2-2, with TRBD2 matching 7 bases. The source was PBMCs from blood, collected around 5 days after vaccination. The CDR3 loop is CASRGGAGGELFF. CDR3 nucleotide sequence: TGTGCCAGCAGGGGAGGGGCTGGTGGGGAGCTGTTTTTT.